The 29 T cell receptor beta chains reported below all come from one sample, sequenced in a study of blood T cell repertoires in COVID-19. Repertoires were generated with immunoSEQ multiplex PCR, while TCRdb's copy carries only in-frame clones and drops some. The sample has 200,000 or so clones, around 80% seen once. Material for sequencing was PBMCs or T cells enriched from blood (not recorded which). The receptors originated from a man in his 60s who had recovered from COVID-19.

This clone was counted only a few times. The V gene is TRBV7-2, the J gene TRBJ1-5, with D hard to call. There are 15 residues in the CDR3. Germline V gene lookup returns CDR1 SGHTA and CDR2 FQGNSA. Trimming removed 8 bases from V and 0 bases from J, with 14 bases in between. CDR3 nucleotides: TGTGCCAGCTCTCCAATGCGGAATAGCAATCAGCCCCAGCATTTT. Its translation is CASSPMRNSNQPQHF.

This rearrangement joins TRBV7-9 to TRBJ1-4, with 9 bases that match TRBD1. Germline V gene data show CDR1 as SEHNR and CDR2 as FQNEAQ (reference sequence). The J segment lost 8 bases and the V segment lost 5 bases, leaving 6 bases of the junction unmatched. This CDR3 contains 14 residues. The DNA of the CDR3 is TGTGCCAGCAGCACCGGGACAGGGAGAGAAAAACTGTTTTTT. As protein: CASSTGTGREKLFF. The whole variable domain, filled in from reference TRBV7-9 and TRBJ1-4, reads DTGVSQNPRHKITKRGQNVTFRCDPISEHNRLYWYRQTLGQGPEFLTYFQNEAQLEKSRLLSDRFSAERPKGSFSTLEIQRTEQGDSAMYLCASSTGTGREKLFFGSGTQLSVL.

This clone has just one count. This chain uses TRBV5-1 with TRBJ2-7, with D maybe TRBD1 (6 bases). The V end lost 0 bases, the J end lost 1 base, and 11 bases lay between the germline ends. This CDR3 comprises 15 residues. The germline V gene has CDR1 SGHRS and CDR2 YFSETQ. For the CDR3, the DNA is TGCGCCAGCAGCTTGGGGCAGGGGTCATCCTACGAGCAGTACTTC. It codes for CASSLGQGSSYEQYF.

The chain recombines TRBV19 with TRBJ1-4; a weak D match, TRBD1 (6 bases). V lost 6 bases, J lost 8 bases, and 25 bases lay in between. This CDR3 region has 17 residues. Germline-derived CDR1 and CDR2 are LNHDA and SQIVND (reference sequence). Written as DNA, the CDR3 is TGTGCCAGTAGCCGAACAGGGACCGACGACCTCGGGGAAAAACTGTTTTTT. As protein: CASSRTGTDDLGEKLFF.

V usage is TRBV14 and J usage is TRBJ1-3; D remains ambiguous. CDR3 size: 13 residues. V was cut by 1 base and J by 4 bases, with 5 bases left in between. CDR1 SGHDN and CDR2 FVKESK come from the germline V gene. CDR3 nucleotides: TGTGCCAGCAGCCAAGTACGGGGAAACACCATATATTTT. It is translated as CASSQVRGNTIYF.

The V gene is TRBV2, the J gene TRBJ1-1; the D is unclear. In germline, CDR1 is SNHLY, CDR2 FYNNEI. This CDR3 region has 13 residues. With 6 bases removed from V and 1 base from J, the gap between germline ends came to 9 bases. As DNA, the CDR3 is TGTGCCAGCAGGACTCGGGGGAACACTGAAGCTTTCTTT. It is translated as CASRTRGNTEAFF.

V gene TRBV10-3 combines with J gene TRBJ1-5, with no clear D. Trimming took off 3 bases at V and 11 bases at J, with 11 bases between the two ends. CDR3 size: 12 residues. From germline, CDR1 is ENHRY and CDR2 SYGVKD. CDR3 bases: TGTGCCATCAGTGAAGATATCGGGTCCCAGCATTTT. Encoded protein: CAISEDIGSQHF.

The chain carries TRBV28 and TRBJ1-2; TRBD1 is a possible D gene (6 bases). The V and J ends lost 5 bases and 2 bases respectively, with 12 bases between them. This CDR3 has 14 amino acids. Germline lookup yields CDR1 MDHEN and CDR2 SYDVKM. CDR3: CASSPPGQNYGYTF. CDR3 DNA: TGTGCCAGCAGTCCCCCTGGACAGAACTATGGCTACACCTTC.

The chain recombines TRBV4-3 with TRBJ2-5; possible D gene TRBD2, 7 bases. Trimming shortened V by 2 bases and J by 5 bases, and 21 bases separated the two germline ends. Per the germline V gene, CDR1 is LGHNA and CDR2 is YSLEER. The CDR3 is 17 residues long. This chain's CDR3 is CASSQLLPGGGWETQYF. The CDR3 DNA sequence: TGCGCCAGCAGCCAACTCTTGCCTGGCGGGGGCTGGGAGACCCAGTACTTC.

The V and J genes are TRBV6-5 and TRBJ2-7; no reliable D call. The V and J ends lost 2 bases and 7 bases respectively, with 15 bases between them. Germline V gives CDR1 MNHEY, CDR2 SVGAGI. This CDR3 has 14 amino acids. CDR3 residues: CASSYATAVEEQYF. The CDR3 coding sequence is TGTGCCAGCAGTTACGCGACGGCGGTAGAAGAGCAGTACTTC.

This chain connects TRBV7-2 to TRBJ1-4; tentatively, D is TRBD1 (6 bases). Per germline, CDR1 SGHTA and CDR2 FQGNSA. Trimming took 4 bases from V and 8 from J, leaving 17 bases between them. The length of the CDR3 is 15 residues. Here the CDR3 DNA reads TGTGCCAGCAGCTCACGGGCCGGGACAAGAGAAAAACTGTTTTTT. Protein: CASSSRAGTREKLFF.

The rearrangement uses TRBV27 and TRBJ1-5, with 8 bases that match TRBD1. Germline V gives CDR1 MNHEY, CDR2 SMNVEV (reference sequence). The CDR3 sequence is 19 residues long. J was trimmed by 0 bases and V by 5 bases; bases with no gene match: 15. CDR3 in DNA: TGTGCCAGCAGTCCAACAGACAGGGGATACCGCTATAGCAATCAGCCCCAGCATTTT. Translation gives CASSPTDRGYRYSNQPQHF.

This clone was detected once. The chain carries TRBV19 and TRBJ2-1, with 11 positions matching TRBD1. V lost 10 bases to trimming and J lost 4 bases; unmatched junction nucleotides: 9. The CDR3 spans 15 residues. Per germline, CDR1 LNHDA and CDR2 SQIVND (reference sequence). The CDR3 nucleotides read TGTGCCACAGCGACCGGGACAGGGGGATACAATGAGCAGTTCTTC. Amino acids: CATATGTGGYNEQFF.

This chain links TRBV19 with TRBJ2-5; maybe TRBD2 (5 bases). Looked up from germline, CDR1 is LNHDA and CDR2 is SQIVND (reference sequence). V was cut by 8 bases and J by 2 bases, with 12 bases left in between. The CDR3 has 13 residues. CDR3 DNA: TGTGCCAGTTCAGGAGGCTCTCAAGAGACCCAGTACTTC. This gives the protein CASSGGSQETQYF.

The gene calls are TRBV19 and TRBJ2-1; 11 bases align to TRBD1. The CDR3 has 15 residues. From germline, CDR1 is LNHDA and CDR2 SQIVND (reference sequence). The ends lost 4 bases at V and 7 bases at J; junction bases unmatched: 6. The CDR3 reads CASSTRTGGKNEQFF. DNA of the CDR3: TGTGCCAGTAGTACAAGGACAGGGGGCAAGAATGAGCAGTTCTTC.

The V call is TRBV7-2, the J call TRBJ1-2; tentatively, D is TRBD1 (5 bases). Germline loops: CDR1 SGHTA, CDR2 FQGNSA. The CDR3 contains 13 residues. Trimming pared 5 bases from V and 8 bases from J, leaving 15 bases between. CDR3 sequence: CASSIQGLSGYTF. The CDR3 DNA is TGTGCCAGCAGCATCCAGGGTTTATCGGGCTACACCTTC.

The rearrangement joins TRBV6-4 to TRBJ1-4, with no clear D. V lost 9 bases and J lost 4, with 15 bases in between. Germline V gene lookup returns CDR1 MRHNA and CDR2 SNTAGT. The CDR3 length is 14 residues. CDR3 DNA: TGTGCCAGATACGATCGGGAGGTTAATGAAAAACTGTTTTTT. This gives the protein CARYDREVNEKLFF.

Only a few counts were recorded for this clone. At the DNA level, this CDR3 is encoded by other sequences in the same sample as well. The rearrangement links TRBV5-1 to TRBJ2-2; tentative D call: TRBD1 (5 bases). Trimming pared 1 base from V and 1 base from J, leaving 5 bases between. CDR1 SGHRS and CDR2 YFSETQ come from the germline V gene. The CDR3 runs to 14 residues. The CDR3: CASSLQGNTGELFF. CDR3 DNA sequence: TGCGCCAGCAGCTTGCAGGGGAACACCGGGGAGCTGTTTTTT.

Only a few counts were recorded for this clone. The genes are TRBV5-1 and TRBJ1-2; D is unclear. Per germline, CDR1 SGHRS and CDR2 YFSETQ. The CDR3 contains 15 residues. With 0 bases removed from V and 4 bases from J, the gap between germline ends came to 13 bases. CDR3 region: CASSLDEGRSYGYTF. CDR3 nucleotide sequence: TGCGCCAGCAGCTTGGACGAGGGTAGGAGCTATGGCTACACCTTC. Full variable domain (outside the CDR3, taken from reference TRBV5-1 and TRBJ1-2): KAGVTQTPRYLIKTRGQQVTLSCSPISGHRSVSWYQQTPGQGLQFLFEYFSETQRNKGNFPGRFSGRQFSNSRSEMNVSTLELGDSALYLCASSLDEGRSYGYTFGSGTRLTVV.

This rearrangement joins TRBV4-3 to TRBJ1-5, with unresolved D. V was pared by 0 bases and J by 7 bases, with 7 bases between. Germline V gene lookup returns CDR1 LGHNA and CDR2 YSLEER. The CDR3 length is 13 residues. As DNA, the CDR3 is TGCGCCAGCAGCCAAGATCTGGCACAGCCCCAGCATTTT. Its protein product is CASSQDLAQPQHF.

Points on this clone: This same CDR3 is encoded by further DNA sequences in the sample. The genes are TRBV6-5 and TRBJ1-1, with D tentatively TRBD1 (5 bases). Trimming removed 2 bases from V and 0 bases from J, with 7 bases in between. Germline values: CDR1 MNHEY, CDR2 SVGAGI. The CDR3 has 14 amino acids. This CDR3 is CASSYRGLNTEAFF. The CDR3, as DNA: TGTGCCAGCAGTTACAGGGGATTGAACACTGAAGCTTTCTTT.

The chain couples TRBV30 to TRBJ1-1; D uncertain. This CDR3 contains 14 residues. V lost 3 bases to trimming and J lost 0 bases, with 11 bases between them. Germline loops: CDR1 GTSNPN, CDR2 SVGIG (reference sequence). CDR3 sequence: CAWRPPYMNTEAFF. In DNA, the CDR3 is TGTGCCTGGAGGCCCCCCTATATGAACACTGAAGCTTTCTTT.

V gene TRBV9 combines with J gene TRBJ2-4, with 8 nucleotides matching TRBD2. The CDR3 runs to 16 residues. Germline V gives CDR1 SGDLS, CDR2 YYNGEE. With V trimmed by 0 bases and J by 4 bases, 6 bases remained unmatched. The CDR3 DNA follows: TGTGCCAGCAGCGTAGAGTCGGCTAGCGGGAAAAACATTCAGTACTTC. It specifies CASSVESASGKNIQYF.

The CDR3 region is CASSSLRGGKETQYF. The CDR3 DNA reads TGTGCCAGCAGCTCCCTGCGGGGGGGCAAAGAGACCCAGTACTTC. This chain joins TRBV11-2 and TRBJ2-5; TRBD2 matches 9 bases. Unmatched junction bases numbered 6, after V lost 4 bases and J lost 3 bases. The CDR3 is 15 amino acids. Germline-derived CDR1 and CDR2 are SGHAT and FQNNGV.

The rearrangement joins TRBV24-1 to TRBJ1-5; the D is unclear. This CDR3 is built from 16 residues. Germline V CDR1 and CDR2: KGHDR, SFDVKD. The V gene lost 4 bases and the J gene lost 2 bases, with 14 bases spanning the gap. The CDR3 spells CATSDRKSTRNQPQHF. In DNA form, the CDR3 reads TGTGCCACCAGTGACCGAAAGAGCACGCGCAATCAGCCCCAGCATTTT.

The chain joins TRBV7-9 to TRBJ1-5; D possibly corresponds to TRBD1 (5 bases). The CDR3 contains 14 residues. CDR1 and CDR2 from the germline V gene are SEHNR and FQNEAQ (reference sequence). The germline V and J ends were trimmed by 1 base and 6 bases, with 10 bases remaining between them. The CDR3 sequence is CASSLGRVPQPQHF. CDR3 nucleotides: TGTGCCAGCAGCTTAGGCAGGGTACCTCAGCCCCAGCATTTT.

The J gene is TRBJ1-4, the V gene TRBV11-1, with 7 bases aligning to TRBD1. Germline values: CDR1 SGHAT, CDR2 FQDESV (reference sequence). The trim removed 8 bases at V and 5 bases at J, leaving 11 bases unmatched. The CDR3 spans 15 residues. CDR3 residues: CASAPRGTANEKLFF. CDR3 sequence (DNA): TGTGCCAGCGCGCCGAGGGGGACAGCGAATGAAAAACTGTTTTTT.

The chain is built from TRBV12-3 or TRBV12-4 and TRBJ1-5; 7 bases are shared with TRBD1. This CDR3 has 12 amino acids. V shed 6 bases and J 4 bases; nucleotides not matched to a gene: 0. For the CDR3, the DNA is TGTGCCAGCAGACAGGGGAATCAGCCCCAGCATTTT. It is translated as CASRQGNQPQHF.

The chain couples TRBV27 to TRBJ1-2; no firm D call. The CDR3 extends over 15 amino acids. With 5 bases removed from V and 4 bases from J, the gap between germline ends came to 17 bases. Per germline, CDR1 MNHEY and CDR2 SMNVEV (reference sequence). The CDR3 reads CASSPSGGEGYGYTF. Here the CDR3 DNA reads TGTGCCAGCAGTCCTTCGGGAGGCGAGGGCTATGGCTACACCTTC.